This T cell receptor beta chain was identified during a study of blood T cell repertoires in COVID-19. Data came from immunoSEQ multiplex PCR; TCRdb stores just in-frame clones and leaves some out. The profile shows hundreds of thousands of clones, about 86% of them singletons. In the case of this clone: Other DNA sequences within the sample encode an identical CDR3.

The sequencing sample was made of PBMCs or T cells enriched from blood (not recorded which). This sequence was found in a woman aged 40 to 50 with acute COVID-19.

CDR3 nucleotide sequence: TGTGCCAGTAGTCCTCAGGGGTTGAACACTGAAGCTTTCTTT. Protein: CASSPQGLNTEAFF. The chain carries TRBV19 and TRBJ1-1; D may be TRBD1 (6 bases). The CDR3 consists of 14 residues. Trimming removed 5 bases from V and 0 bases from J, with 10 bases in between. The germline CDR1 and CDR2 sequences are LNHDA and SQIVND (reference sequence). Complete variable domain (other parts from reference TRBV19 and TRBJ1-1): DGGITQSPKYLFRKEGQNVTLSCEQNLNHDAMYWYRQDPGQGLRLIYYSQIVNDFQKGDIAEGYSVSREKKESFPLTVTSAQKNPTAFYLCASSPQGLNTEAFFGQGTRLTVV.